Below, 9 T cell receptor beta chains from the same sample are listed, as sequenced in a study of cytotoxic CD8 clonotypes in ibrutinib-treated CLL. Libraries were prepared by immunoSEQ multiplex PCR; TCRdb keeps only in-frame clonotypes and omits some of them. The sample shows 35,000 to 40,000 clones, roughly 45% of them seen only once. Sequences were derived from PBMCs, sampled before ibrutinib treatment. Receptors were obtained from a human donor with chronic lymphocytic leukemia.

This chain uses TRBV29-1 with TRBJ2-5, with no clear D. The CDR3 spans 12 residues. Trimming removed 4 bases at V and 1 base at J, with 7 bases between. Looked up from germline, CDR1 is SQVTM and CDR2 is ANQGSEA. In nucleotides, the CDR3 is TGCAGCGTTGCTCGGATCCAAGAGACCCAGTACTTC. This sequence encodes CSVARIQETQYF. Based on the CDR3 plus reference TRBV29-1 and TRBJ2-5, the full variable domain is SAVISQKPSRDICQRGTSLTIQCQVDSQVTMMFWYRQQPGQSLTLIATANQGSEATYESGFVIDKFPISRPNLTFSTLTVSNMSPEDSSIYLCSVARIQETQYFGPGTRLLVL.

The chain combines TRBV6-5 with TRBJ2-3; the D gene is possibly TRBD2 (6 bases). Trimming left V 4 bases short and J 3 bases short, with 17 bases between. CDR3 length: 16 residues. Germline loops: CDR1 MNHEY, CDR2 SVGAGI. In DNA, the CDR3 is TGTGCCAGCAGTTCGGGGGATTTGATTGGTACAGATACGCAGTATTTT. Protein: CASSSGDLIGTDTQYF.

This sequence joins TRBV30 and TRBJ1-1; no clear D. V was cut by 1 base and J by 1 base, with 4 bases left in between. The V gene's germline CDR1 is GTSNPN and CDR2 SVGIG (reference sequence). CDR3 length equals 12 residues. The CDR3, as DNA: TGTGCCTGGAGTGCGGGGAACACTGAAGCTTTCTTT. Protein product: CAWSAGNTEAFF.

CDR3 sequence: CASSFTSGGFQYF. The DNA for the CDR3 is TGTGCCAGCAGCTTCACTAGCGGGGGCTTCCAGTACTTC. The chain is built from TRBV11-3 and TRBJ2-5; the match to TRBD2 covers 11 bases. The germline gives CDR1 SGHNT, CDR2 YENEEA. The CDR3 has 13 residues. The V and J ends lost 3 bases and 10 bases, in that order; junction bases with no gene match: 4.

The chain links TRBV18 to TRBJ2-1; 8 bases match TRBD1. Germline values: CDR1 KGHSH, CDR2 LQKENI. Germline trimming cut 0 bases from V and 5 bases from J; bases unmatched to any gene: 3. The CDR3 consists of 15 residues. The CDR3 loop reads CASSPPAGQDNEQFF. CDR3 coding DNA: TGTGCCAGCTCACCACCGGCGGGACAGGACAATGAGCAGTTCTTC.

This clone was detected only a few times. The chain uses TRBV6-5 and TRBJ1-5, with D possibly TRBD1 on 5 matching bases. The CDR3 has 15 residues. Germline CDR1 and CDR2: MNHEY and SVGAGI. V gave up 5 bases and J gave up 0 bases, with 11 bases separating them. As DNA, the CDR3 is TGTGCCAGCAGTGTGGGGGTAAATAGCAATCAGCCCCAGCATTTT. It is translated as CASSVGVNSNQPQHF.

The chain carries TRBV12-5 and TRBJ2-3; tentatively, D is TRBD1 or TRBD2 (5 bases each). Looked up from germline, CDR1 is LGHNT and CDR2 is FRNRAP. V gave up 9 bases and J gave up 0 bases, with 19 bases separating them. The CDR3 extends over 16 amino acids. The DNA for the CDR3 is TGTGCTAGCCACTCGGGGCAGGGTTCTAGCACAGATACGCAGTATTTT. Its translation: CASHSGQGSSTDTQYF.

V and J are TRBV29-1 and TRBJ2-1; 14 nucleotides match TRBD2. J gave up 8 bases and V 3 bases, and 6 bases lay outside the gene matches. Germline lookup yields CDR1 SQVTM and CDR2 ANQGSEA. The length of the CDR3 is 15 residues. In DNA, the CDR3 is TGCAGCGTTGAGAGGACTAGCGGGGGGCCCGATGAGCAGTTCTTC. It yields the protein CSVERTSGGPDEQFF.

The chain is built from TRBV2 and TRBJ2-2, with unresolved D. Germline CDR1 reads SNHLY; CDR2 reads FYNNEI. Trimming took off 2 bases at V and 7 bases at J, with 8 bases between the two ends. This CDR3 comprises 13 residues. The CDR3 DNA sequence: TGTGCCAGCAGTGAATACCCTATCGGGGAGCTGTTTTTT. Its translation: CASSEYPIGELFF.